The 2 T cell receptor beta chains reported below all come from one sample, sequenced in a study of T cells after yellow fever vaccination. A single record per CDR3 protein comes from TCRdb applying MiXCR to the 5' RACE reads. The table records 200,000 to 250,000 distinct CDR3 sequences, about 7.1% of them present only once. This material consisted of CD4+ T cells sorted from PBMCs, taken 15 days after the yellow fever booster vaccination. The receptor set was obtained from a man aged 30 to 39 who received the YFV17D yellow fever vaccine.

The DNA of the CDR3 is TGTGCCAGCAGTTACTCGGGACTAGCGGGAAACACCGGGGAGCTGTTTTTT. It translates to CASSYSGLAGNTGELFF. V is TRBV6-5 and J is TRBJ2-2, with TRBD2 identical over 13 bases. The CDR3 loop spans 17 amino acids. Trimming at V came to 0 bases and at J to 2 bases, leaving 0 bases not matched to a gene. Per germline, CDR1 MNHEY and CDR2 SVGAGI.

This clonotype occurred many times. CDR3 nucleotides: TGTGCCAGCAGTTACTCGACAGGGACCCGCATCACCGGGGAGCTGTTTTTT. As protein: CASSYSTGTRITGELFF. The chain couples TRBV6-5 to TRBJ2-2, with 7 bases that match TRBD1. CDR1 is MNHEY and CDR2 is SVGAGI in the germline V gene. The CDR3 is 17 residues long. J was trimmed by 4 bases and V by 0 bases; bases with no gene match: 8.